This TCR beta chain was found in a study of cytomegalovirus exposure and HLA in healthy donors. Study findings and constraints: Presence/absence analyses assumed roughly uniform sequencing depth across donors, which may not hold.

The PCR ran on 60 Vbeta and 13 Jbeta primers. The authors' processing: A later analysis counted 80 million or so unique TCR beta chains, 9.5 million to 12 million shared. TCRdb's table, derived via immunoSEQ multiplex PCR, lists solely in-frame clones and lacks some. For V, J and clone size, that table is used; D and trimming come from the DNA. This table lists about 25,000 clones. Points on this clone: Its antigen is unidentified.

CDR1 is SEHNR and CDR2 is FQNEAQ in the germline V gene (reference sequence). V was clipped by 3 bases and J by 2 bases; unmatched bases: 3. The CDR3 is 15 amino acids. Sequencing was done on a sample of PBMCs. The receptor comes from a male donor in good health and CMV-seropositive. This chain uses TRBV7-9 with TRBJ1-3; 8 positions agree with TRBD1. DNA for the CDR3: TGTGCCAGCAGCTTCCCCAGGGGGCCTGGAAACACCATATATTTT. This gives the protein CASSFPRGPGNTIYF.